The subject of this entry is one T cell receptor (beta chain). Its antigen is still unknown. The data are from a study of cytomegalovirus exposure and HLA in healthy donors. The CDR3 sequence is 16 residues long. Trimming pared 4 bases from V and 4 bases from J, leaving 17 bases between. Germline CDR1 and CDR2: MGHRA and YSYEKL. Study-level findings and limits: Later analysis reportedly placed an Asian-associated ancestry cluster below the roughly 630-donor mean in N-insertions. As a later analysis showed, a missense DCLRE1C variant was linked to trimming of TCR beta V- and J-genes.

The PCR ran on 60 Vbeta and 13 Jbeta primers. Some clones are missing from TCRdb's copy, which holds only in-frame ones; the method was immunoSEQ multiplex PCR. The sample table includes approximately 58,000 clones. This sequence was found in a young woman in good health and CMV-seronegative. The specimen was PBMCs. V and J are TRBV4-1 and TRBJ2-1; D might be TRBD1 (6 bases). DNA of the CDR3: TGCGCCAGCAGCCGAGGGGTAGGGGGACGGTACAATGAGCAGTTCTTC. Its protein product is CASSRGVGGRYNEQFF.